This is a list of T cell receptor beta chains from one sample in a study of a mutant IDH1 vaccine in newly diagnosed glioma. Assay: immunoSEQ multiplex PCR; the TCRdb copy retains only in-frame clones and omits some. The data hold about 90,000 clones, with about 90% observed a single time. Their antigens remain unidentified. This specimen was PBMCs, taken from a glioma patient whose treatment included an IDH1 peptide vaccine. The receptors here all came from a woman between 50 and 59 years old with glioma. The CDR3 runs from the conserved cysteine through the conserved F or W. Each record gives: V gene, clone size, D gene, J gene, CDR3 DNA, CDR3 protein. A D gene is named only where the DNA matches it firmly. Some rows mark clone size as missing; the rest say once, few, many or name a class of expanded clone.

v_gene: TRBV5-1; abundance: once; d_gene: NA; j_gene: TRBJ1-6; CDR3nt: TGCGCCAGCAGCTTGGGAAATAATAATTCACCCCTCCACTTT; CDR3aa: CASSLGNNNSPLHF
v_gene: TRBV5-4; abundance: NA; d_gene: TRBD2; j_gene: TRBJ2-2; CDR3nt: TGTGCCAGCAGCCAAGAGGGTTTAGCGGGAGCCACCGGGGAGCTGTTTTTT; CDR3aa: CASSQEGLAGATGELFF
v_gene: TRBV15; abundance: NA; d_gene: NA; j_gene: TRBJ1-1; CDR3nt: TGTGCCACCAGAACAGGGAGTGTGAGCACTGAAGCTTTCTTT; CDR3aa: CATRTGSVSTEAFF
v_gene: TRBV10-2; abundance: NA; d_gene: NA; j_gene: TRBJ1-5; CDR3nt: TGCGCCAGCAGTCCGCAACTAGATAGCAATCAGCCCCAGCATTTT; CDR3aa: CASSPQLDSNQPQHF
v_gene: TRBV7-9; abundance: NA; d_gene: NA; j_gene: TRBJ2-5; CDR3nt: TGTGCCAGCAGGGGGCGGGACCGGGAGACCCAGTACTTC; CDR3aa: CASRGRDRETQYF
v_gene: TRBV6-1; abundance: NA; d_gene: TRBD2; j_gene: TRBJ2-1; CDR3nt: TGTGCCAGCAGTACGGGGGACTACTACAATGAGCAGTTCTTC; CDR3aa: CASSTGDYYNEQFF
v_gene: TRBV28; abundance: NA; d_gene: TRBD1; j_gene: TRBJ1-1; CDR3nt: TGTGCCAGCAGTTTAGACTTGAGGACAGGGGGAGCGAGCGCTGAAGCTTTCTTT; CDR3aa: CASSLDLRTGGASAEAFF
v_gene: TRBV4-1; abundance: once; d_gene: NA; j_gene: TRBJ2-1; CDR3nt: TGCGCCAGCAGCCCGACTAGGAATGAGCAGTTCTTC; CDR3aa: CASSPTRNEQFF
v_gene: TRBV4-2; abundance: NA; d_gene: TRBD1; j_gene: TRBJ2-3; CDR3nt: TGTGCCAGCAGCCAAGAGTTTCCGGGACAGGGGGCAACAGATACGCAGTATTTT; CDR3aa: CASSQEFPGQGATDTQYF
v_gene: TRBV5-5; abundance: NA; d_gene: NA; j_gene: TRBJ2-5; CDR3nt: TGTGCCAGCAGCTCCGGGTCGTCGGAGACCCAGTACTTC; CDR3aa: CASSSGSSETQYF
v_gene: TRBV14; abundance: few; d_gene: NA; j_gene: TRBJ1-5; CDR3nt: TGTGCCAGCAGCCAAGACGGGAACAATCAGCCCCAGCATTTT; CDR3aa: CASSQDGNNQPQHF
v_gene: TRBV29-1; abundance: once; d_gene: NA; j_gene: TRBJ2-3; CDR3nt: TGCAGCTTTAACGGCGGAACTAGCACAGATACGCAGTATTTT; CDR3aa: CSFNGGTSTDTQYF
v_gene: TRBV19; abundance: NA; d_gene: TRBD1; j_gene: TRBJ2-5; CDR3nt: TGTGCCAGTAGTATAGGGACAGGGAAAGAGACCCAGTACTTC; CDR3aa: CASSIGTGKETQYF
v_gene: TRBV7-6; abundance: NA; d_gene: NA; j_gene: TRBJ2-5; CDR3nt: TGTGCCAGCAGCTTAGCGACGGCATCGTCGGAGACCCAGTACTTC; CDR3aa: CASSLATASSETQYF
v_gene: TRBV19; abundance: NA; d_gene: TRBD1; j_gene: TRBJ2-7; CDR3nt: TGTGCCAGTAGGGGACAGGTACCCTACGAGCAGTACTTC; CDR3aa: CASRGQVPYEQYF
v_gene: TRBV6-6; abundance: NA; d_gene: TRBD1; j_gene: TRBJ2-7; CDR3nt: TGTGCCAGCAGACCCGACAGGGCCGGGGCCTCCGAGCAGTACTTC; CDR3aa: CASRPDRAGASEQYF
v_gene: TRBV2; abundance: NA; d_gene: NA; j_gene: TRBJ2-5; CDR3nt: TGTGCCAGCAGTGAAATGATGGGGTCGCTGGGGGAGACCCAGTACTTC; CDR3aa: CASSEMMGSLGETQYF
v_gene: TRBV4-1; abundance: few; d_gene: NA; j_gene: TRBJ2-6; CDR3nt: TGCGCCAGCAGCCAAGATCCGAACTCTGGGGCCAACGTCCTGACTTTC; CDR3aa: CASSQDPNSGANVLTF
v_gene: TRBV2; abundance: few; d_gene: NA; j_gene: TRBJ2-7; CDR3nt: TGTGCCAGCAGTGTGTTCCGGACCTACGAGCAGTACTTC; CDR3aa: CASSVFRTYEQYF
v_gene: TRBV4-1; abundance: NA; d_gene: NA; j_gene: TRBJ1-5; CDR3nt: TGCGCCAGCAGCCAAGAAGGGCGGAATAGCAATCAGCCCCAGCATTTT; CDR3aa: CASSQEGRNSNQPQHF
v_gene: TRBV19; abundance: NA; d_gene: NA; j_gene: TRBJ2-4; CDR3nt: TGTGCCAGTAGTCGACAGATTCTAGCCAAAAACATTCAGTACTTC; CDR3aa: CASSRQILAKNIQYF
v_gene: TRBV9; abundance: few; d_gene: NA; j_gene: TRBJ1-4; CDR3nt: TGTGCCAGCAGCCCGGACCCAACTAATGAAAAACTGTTTTTT; CDR3aa: CASSPDPTNEKLFF
v_gene: TRBV5-6; abundance: NA; d_gene: TRBD2; j_gene: TRBJ2-1; CDR3nt: TGTGCCAGCAGCTTTGGCGGGAGACACAATGAGCAGTTCTTC; CDR3aa: CASSFGGRHNEQFF
v_gene: TRBV18; abundance: NA; d_gene: NA; j_gene: TRBJ2-3; CDR3nt: TGTGCCAGCTCACCAAAGGGGGTGACAAGTAGCACAGATACGCAGTATTTT; CDR3aa: CASSPKGVTSSTDTQYF
v_gene: TRBV5-6; abundance: NA; d_gene: TRBD2; j_gene: TRBJ2-1; CDR3nt: TGTGCCAGCAGCCCGTATTTAGCGGGAGACGGCGATGAGCAGTTCTTC; CDR3aa: CASSPYLAGDGDEQFF
v_gene: TRBV11-1; abundance: NA; d_gene: NA; j_gene: TRBJ2-3; CDR3nt: TGTGCCAGCAGCCTAGGCACAGATACGCAGTATTTT; CDR3aa: CASSLGTDTQYF
v_gene: TRBV5-1; abundance: NA; d_gene: NA; j_gene: TRBJ2-7; CDR3nt: TGCGCCAGCAGCTTGGGAGGGTTGACCTACGAGCAGTACTTC; CDR3aa: CASSLGGLTYEQYF
v_gene: TRBV5-4; abundance: once; d_gene: NA; j_gene: TRBJ1-2; CDR3nt: TGTGCCAGCAGCGGACCCAGAGGCTACACCTTC; CDR3aa: CASSGPRGYTF
v_gene: TRBV5-1; abundance: NA; d_gene: NA; j_gene: TRBJ2-7; CDR3nt: TGCGCCAGCAGCTTGGCGACGGGAAGGTCCTACGAGCAGTACTTC; CDR3aa: CASSLATGRSYEQYF
v_gene: TRBV5-1; abundance: NA; d_gene: TRBD1; j_gene: TRBJ2-1; CDR3nt: TGCGCCAGCAGCGGAGGACAGGGGGCGAGTGAGCAGTTCTTC; CDR3aa: CASSGGQGASEQFF
v_gene: TRBV27; abundance: NA; d_gene: NA; j_gene: TRBJ1-1; CDR3nt: TGTGCCAGCAGTTTATATAACGGAGATACTGAAGCTTTCTTT; CDR3aa: CASSLYNGDTEAFF